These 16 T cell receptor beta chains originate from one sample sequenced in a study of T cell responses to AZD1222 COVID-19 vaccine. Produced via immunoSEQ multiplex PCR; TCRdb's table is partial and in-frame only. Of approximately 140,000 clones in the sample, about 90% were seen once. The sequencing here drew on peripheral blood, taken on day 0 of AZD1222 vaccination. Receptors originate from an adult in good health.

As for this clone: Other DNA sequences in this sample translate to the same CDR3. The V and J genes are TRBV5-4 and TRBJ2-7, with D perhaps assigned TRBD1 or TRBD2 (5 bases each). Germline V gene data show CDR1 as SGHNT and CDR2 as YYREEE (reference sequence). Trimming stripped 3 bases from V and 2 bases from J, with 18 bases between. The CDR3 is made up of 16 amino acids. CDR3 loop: CASSWGGAGPTYEQYF. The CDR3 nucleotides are TGTGCCAGCAGCTGGGGTGGGGCGGGTCCGACCTACGAGCAGTACTTC.

The DNA of the CDR3 is TGTGCCAGCAGTCCCTCAGGACTTGCCCACTACGAGCAGTACTTC. Its translation is CASSPSGLAHYEQYF. The chain couples TRBV28 to TRBJ2-7; D is possibly TRBD2 (5 bases). Germline V CDR1 and CDR2: MDHEN, SYDVKM. The CDR3 has 15 amino acids. Trimming took 5 bases from V and 3 from J, leaving 17 bases between them.

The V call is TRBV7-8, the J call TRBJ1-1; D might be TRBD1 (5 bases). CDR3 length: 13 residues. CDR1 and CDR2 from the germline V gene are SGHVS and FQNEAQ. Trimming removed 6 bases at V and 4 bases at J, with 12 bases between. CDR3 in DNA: TGTGCCAGCAGTCGGGCAGACAGCACTGAAGCTTTCTTT. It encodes CASSRADSTEAFF. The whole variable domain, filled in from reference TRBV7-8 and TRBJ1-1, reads GAGVSQSPRYKVAKRGQDVALRCDPISGHVSLFWYQQALGQGPEFLTYFQNEAQLDKSGLPSDRFFAERPEGSVSTLKIQRTQQEDSAVYLCASSRADSTEAFFGQGTRLTVV.

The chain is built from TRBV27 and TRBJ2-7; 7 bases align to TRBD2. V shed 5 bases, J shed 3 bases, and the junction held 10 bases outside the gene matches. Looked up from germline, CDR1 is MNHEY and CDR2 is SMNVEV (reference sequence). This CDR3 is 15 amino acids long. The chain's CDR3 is CASSHYRDYDYEQYF. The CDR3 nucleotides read TGTGCCAGCAGTCACTACCGGGACTACGACTACGAGCAGTACTTC.

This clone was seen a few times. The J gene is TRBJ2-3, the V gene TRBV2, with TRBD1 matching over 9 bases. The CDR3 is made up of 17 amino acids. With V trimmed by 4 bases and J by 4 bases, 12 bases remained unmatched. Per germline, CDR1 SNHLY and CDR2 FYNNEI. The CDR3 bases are TGTGCCAGCAGTGTTACCGGGACAGGGCATTTTGCAGATACGCAGTATTTT. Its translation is CASSVTGTGHFADTQYF.

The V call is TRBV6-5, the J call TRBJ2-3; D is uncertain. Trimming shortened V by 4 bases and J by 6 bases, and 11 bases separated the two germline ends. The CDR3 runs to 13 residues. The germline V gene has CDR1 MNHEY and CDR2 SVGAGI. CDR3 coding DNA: TGTGCCAGCAGTTCGGCAGCCGGGGATACGCAGTATTTT. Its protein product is CASSSAAGDTQYF.

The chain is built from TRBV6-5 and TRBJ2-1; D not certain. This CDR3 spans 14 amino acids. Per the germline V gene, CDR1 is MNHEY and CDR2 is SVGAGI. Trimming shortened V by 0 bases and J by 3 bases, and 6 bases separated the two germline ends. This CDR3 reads CASSYSRSYNEQFF. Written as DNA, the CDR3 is TGTGCCAGCAGTTACTCGAGAAGCTACAATGAGCAGTTCTTC.

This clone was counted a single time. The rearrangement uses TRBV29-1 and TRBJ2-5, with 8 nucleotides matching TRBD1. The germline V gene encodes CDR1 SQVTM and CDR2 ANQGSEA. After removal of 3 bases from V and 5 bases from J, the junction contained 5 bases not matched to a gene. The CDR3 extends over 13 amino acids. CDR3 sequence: CSVDFRGLETQYF. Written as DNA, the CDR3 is TGCAGCGTTGATTTCAGGGGGCTTGAGACCCAGTACTTC.

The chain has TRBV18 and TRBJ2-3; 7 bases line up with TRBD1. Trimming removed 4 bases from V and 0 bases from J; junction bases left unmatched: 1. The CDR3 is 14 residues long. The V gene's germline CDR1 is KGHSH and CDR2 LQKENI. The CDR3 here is CASSLTGSTDTQYF. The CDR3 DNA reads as TGTGCCAGCTCACTGACAGGGAGCACAGATACGCAGTATTTT.

The CDR3 DNA sequence: TGTGCCAGCAGCGAGACACGGGGCCACACTGAAGCTTTCTTT. It yields the protein CASSETRGHTEAFF. J is TRBJ1-1 and V is TRBV21-1. TRBV21-1 is annotated as a pseudogene. This CDR3 is built from 14 residues.

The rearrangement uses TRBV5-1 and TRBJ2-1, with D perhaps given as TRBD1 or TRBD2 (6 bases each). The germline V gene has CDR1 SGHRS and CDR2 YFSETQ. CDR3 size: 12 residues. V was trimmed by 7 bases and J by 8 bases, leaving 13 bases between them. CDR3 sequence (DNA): TGCGCCAGCGGGGGGCAGGCCTATGAGCAGTTCTTC. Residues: CASGGQAYEQFF.

The CDR3 sequence is CASNGQGSQPQHF. As DNA, the CDR3 is TGTGCCAGCAACGGACAGGGGAGCCAGCCCCAGCATTTT. The chain carries TRBV19 and TRBJ1-5, with 9 bases lining up with TRBD1. V lost 9 bases to trimming and J lost 7 bases; unmatched junction nucleotides: 7. Germline CDR1 LNHDA, CDR2 SQIVND (reference sequence). The CDR3 consists of 13 residues. Using reference TRBV19 and TRBJ1-5 for the parts outside the CDR3, the full variable domain is DGGITQSPKYLFRKEGQNVTLSCEQNLNHDAMYWYRQDPGQGLRLIYYSQIVNDFQKGDIAEGYSVSREKKESFPLTVTSAQKNPTAFYLCASNGQGSQPQHFGDGTRLSIL.

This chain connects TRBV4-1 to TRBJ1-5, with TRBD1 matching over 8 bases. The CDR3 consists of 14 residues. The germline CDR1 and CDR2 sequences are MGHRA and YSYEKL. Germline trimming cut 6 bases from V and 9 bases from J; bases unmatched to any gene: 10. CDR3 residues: CASRAQGASAPQHF. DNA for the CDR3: TGCGCCAGCAGAGCCCAGGGGGCCTCCGCGCCCCAGCATTTT.

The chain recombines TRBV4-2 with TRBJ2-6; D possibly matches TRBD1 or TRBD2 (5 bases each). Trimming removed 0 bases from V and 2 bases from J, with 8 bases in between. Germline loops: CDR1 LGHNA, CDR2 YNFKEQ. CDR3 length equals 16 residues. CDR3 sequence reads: CASSQDPGPGANVLTF. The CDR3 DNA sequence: TGTGCCAGCAGCCAAGATCCGGGGCCTGGGGCCAACGTCCTGACTTTC.

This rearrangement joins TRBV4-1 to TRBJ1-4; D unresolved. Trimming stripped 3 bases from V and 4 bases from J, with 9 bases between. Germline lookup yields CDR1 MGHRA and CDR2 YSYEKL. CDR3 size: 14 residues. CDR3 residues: CASSQSRYNEKLFF. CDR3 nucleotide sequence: TGCGCCAGCAGCCAGAGCAGGTATAATGAAAAACTGTTTTTT.

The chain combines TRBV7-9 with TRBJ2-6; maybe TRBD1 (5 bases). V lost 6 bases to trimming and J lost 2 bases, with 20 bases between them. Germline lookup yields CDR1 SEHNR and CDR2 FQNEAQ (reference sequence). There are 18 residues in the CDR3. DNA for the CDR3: TGTGCCAGCAGAGGGAAGGGCAGGGTCGAAGCTGGGGCCAACGTCCTGACTTTC. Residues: CASRGKGRVEAGANVLTF.